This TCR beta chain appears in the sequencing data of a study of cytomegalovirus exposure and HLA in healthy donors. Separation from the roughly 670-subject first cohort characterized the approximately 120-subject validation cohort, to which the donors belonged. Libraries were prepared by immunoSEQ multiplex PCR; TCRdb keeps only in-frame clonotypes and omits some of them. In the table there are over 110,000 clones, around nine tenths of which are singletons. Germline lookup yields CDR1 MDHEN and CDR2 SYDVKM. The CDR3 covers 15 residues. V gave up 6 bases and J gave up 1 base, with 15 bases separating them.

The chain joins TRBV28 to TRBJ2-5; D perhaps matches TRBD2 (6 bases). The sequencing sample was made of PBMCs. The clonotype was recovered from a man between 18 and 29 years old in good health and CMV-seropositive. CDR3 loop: CASSSGGASQETQYF. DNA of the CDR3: TGTGCCAGCAGCTCCGGAGGGGCTAGCCAAGAGACCCAGTACTTC.